These T cell receptor beta chains were read from a single sample in a study of T cell changes during pregnancy in multiple sclerosis. Some clones are missing from TCRdb's copy, which holds only in-frame ones; the method was immunoSEQ multiplex PCR. The data hold approximately 63,000 clones, with over 85% observed a single time. The sample consisted of CD8+ T cells from peripheral blood mononuclear cells, taken in the third trimester of pregnancy. These receptors were obtained from a female donor with multiple sclerosis, enrolled in a pregnancy study. The CDR3 runs from the conserved cysteine through the conserved F or W. A D gene is named only where the DNA matches it firmly. Where a row states a size, it is once, few, many or the class of an expanded clone; other rows omit it.

clone size	V gene	D gene	J gene	CDR3 DNA	CDR3 protein
NA	TRBV6-5	TRBD1	TRBJ1-5	TGTGCCAGCAGGGAGGGGGCGACGGGCAATCAGCCCCAGCATTTT	CASREGATGNQPQHF
NA	TRBV7-9	TRBD1	TRBJ1-1	TGTGCCAGCAGCTCGGGGACAGTCGACACTGAAGCTTTCTTT	CASSSGTVDTEAFF
NA	TRBV6-1	NA	TRBJ1-2	TGTGCCAGCTCCGTCCCGACAGGAGCTAACTATGGCTACACCTTC	CASSVPTGANYGYTF
NA	TRBV9	TRBD1	TRBJ2-1	TGTGCCAGCAGCTTAACCGGGACAGGGGATACCTACAATGAGCAGTTCTTC	CASSLTGTGDTYNEQFF
once	TRBV25-1	NA	TRBJ1-4	TGTGCCAGCAGTGGGCTAGTAGCGGATAATGAAAAACTGTTTTTT	CASSGLVADNEKLFF
NA	TRBV7-2	TRBD2	TRBJ2-7	TGTGCCAGCAGCTCGGACCTTAGCGGGAGATTCGACGAGCAGTACTTC	CASSSDLSGRFDEQYF
NA	TRBV19	TRBD1	TRBJ2-1	TGTGCCACCATGACAGGGGACGTCAATGAGCAGTTCTTC	CATMTGDVNEQFF
NA	TRBV19	NA	TRBJ1-5	TGTGCCAGTAGTTCACAGGATCGCAATCAGCCCCAGCATTTT	CASSSQDRNQPQHF
NA	TRBV10-2	TRBD2	TRBJ2-7	TGCGCCAGCAGTGTAGGCGGGAGGGCCTACGAGCAGTACTTC	CASSVGGRAYEQYF
few	TRBV19	TRBD2	TRBJ2-2	TGTGCCAGTAGTATAGTAGGACTAGCGGACACCGGGGAGCTGTTTTTT	CASSIVGLADTGELFF
NA	TRBV5-5	NA	TRBJ2-1	TGTGCCAGCAGCTTGGGGACATTGGGCTCCTACAATGAGCAGTTCTTC	CASSLGTLGSYNEQFF
NA	TRBV7-9	NA	TRBJ2-1	TGTGCCAGCCATGGCGGGACCTACAATGAGCAGTTCTTC	CASHGGTYNEQFF
NA	TRBV1	NA	TRBJ1-5	TGCACCAGCAGCCAAGTCGGGACAGATGGGGAAAATCAGCCCCAGCATTTT	CTSSQVGTDGENQPQHF
NA	TRBV7-8	TRBD2	TRBJ2-3	TGTGCCACCATGGGACTAGCGGGAGTTCAGGGTACGCAGTATTTT	CATMGLAGVQGTQYF
NA	TRBV27	NA	TRBJ2-7	TGTGCCAGCAAAAACCTTGAGGAGAACTCCTACGAGCAGTACTTC	CASKNLEENSYEQYF
NA	TRBV7-3	NA	TRBJ2-1	TGTGCCAGCAGCTTAAAGGGGTACGGTTACAATGAGCAGTTCTTC	CASSLKGYGYNEQFF
NA	TRBV15	TRBD1	TRBJ2-6	TGTGCCGCAGGGGGCTCTGGGGCCAACGTCCTGACTTTC	CAAGGSGANVLTF
NA	TRBV29-1	TRBD2	TRBJ2-1	TGCAGCGTTGAAACCGGGAGGGCCTCAGATGAGCAGTTCTTC	CSVETGRASDEQFF
NA	TRBV5-4	NA	TRBJ2-1	TGTGCCACCTTGATTTCGGGTAGCGGTTACAATGAGCAGTTCTTC	CATLISGSGYNEQFF
NA	TRBV19	TRBD1	TRBJ2-7	TGTGCCAGTAGTGTGACAGGGGGCAACGAGCAGTACTTC	CASSVTGGNEQYF
NA	TRBV7-9	TRBD1	TRBJ1-1	TGTGCCAGCAGCCCCCCAGGGGGAACTGAAGCTTTCTTT	CASSPPGGTEAFF
NA	TRBV27	TRBD2	TRBJ2-1	TGTGCCAGCAGTTTAATCGCTAGCGGGAGATTCTACAATGAGCAGTTCTTC	CASSLIASGRFYNEQFF
NA	TRBV25-1	NA	TRBJ2-1	TGTGCCAGCAGTGGTCCTGACTACCTCAATGAGCAGTTCTTC	CASSGPDYLNEQFF
NA	TRBV7-9	NA	TRBJ1-2	TGTGCCAGCAGCTTAGTATTGGGGGCGGATGGCTACACCTTC	CASSLVLGADGYTF
NA	TRBV27	NA	TRBJ1-1	TGTGCCAGCAGTTTTCCAGGGAACACTGAAGCTTTCTTT	CASSFPGNTEAFF
few	TRBV27	TRBD1	TRBJ2-1	TGTGCCAGCAGTTTAGGCGGGACAGGGGGACTAAGCGATGAGCAGTTCTTC	CASSLGGTGGLSDEQFF
NA	TRBV11-3	TRBD2	TRBJ2-1	TGTGCCAGCAGCTCTAGGGAGGGACTATACAATGAGCAGTTCTTC	CASSSREGLYNEQFF
NA	TRBV7-9	NA	TRBJ1-1	TGTGCCAGCAGCTTACCACGCGCTGAAGCTTTCTTT	CASSLPRAEAFF
NA	TRBV6-5	TRBD2	TRBJ2-1	TGTGCCAGCAGCGTTAGCGGGAGTTCCTACAATGAGCAGTTCTTC	CASSVSGSSYNEQFF
once	TRBV4-1	NA	TRBJ1-2	TGCGCCAGCAGCCAAGATAACCCGCCAGGGCCCTATGGCTACACCTTC	CASSQDNPPGPYGYTF
once	TRBV7-6	NA	TRBJ2-1	TGTGCCAGCAGCCGTAAAGGGGCGGACAATGAGCAGTTCTTC	CASSRKGADNEQFF
NA	TRBV29-1	NA	TRBJ2-1	TGCAGCGTTGATGGCGGGACCTACAATGAGCAGTTCTTC	CSVDGGTYNEQFF
NA	TRBV30	NA	TRBJ2-7	TGTGCCTGGAGTGTCGGGGGGCGTGCCTCGGAGCAGTACTTC	CAWSVGGRASEQYF
NA	TRBV5-6	TRBD2	TRBJ2-1	TGTGCCAGCAGCGGGGGCCGACTAGCGGGATCCGATGAGCAGTTCTTC	CASSGGRLAGSDEQFF
NA	TRBV6-5	NA	TRBJ1-1	TGTGCCACCTCGGCAGGGTGGACAGCTGAAGCTTTCTTT	CATSAGWTAEAFF
NA	TRBV19	TRBD2	TRBJ2-1	TGTGCCAGTAGTATCTCCTATGGGGGAGGGCCTAGCGAGCAGTTCTTC	CASSISYGGGPSEQFF
NA	TRBV21-1	NA	TRBJ2-7	TGTGCCAGCAGCAAAGGAGGGAGGATCTACGAGCAGTACTTC	CASSKGGRIYEQYF
NA	TRBV7-6	NA	TRBJ2-7	TGTGCCAGCAGCTTGGATGAGGCCGAGCAGTACTTC	CASSLDEAEQYF
NA	TRBV27	NA	TRBJ1-2	TGTGCCAGCAGTTTAGCCCCCCAGAGGGAGAACTATGGCTACACCTTC	CASSLAPQRENYGYTF
NA	TRBV6-6	NA	TRBJ2-3	TGTGCCAGCAGCTCACTAGAGTACACAGATACGCAGTATTTT	CASSSLEYTDTQYF
NA	TRBV9	TRBD1	TRBJ1-2	TGTGCCAGCAACAGGGACAGGGGGACCTACACCTTC	CASNRDRGTYTF
NA	TRBV4-1	NA	TRBJ2-1	TGCGCCAGCAGCCAAGATCGACCTAGCTACAATGAGCAGTTCTTC	CASSQDRPSYNEQFF
NA	TRBV5-1	NA	TRBJ2-7	TGCGCCAGCAGCCACAGGGCTCCCTCCGCGGACGAGCAGTACTTC	CASSHRAPSADEQYF
NA	TRBV30	NA	TRBJ1-2	TGTGCCTGGAGTATTACGGCCTTCGGGGGCTACACCTTC	CAWSITAFGGYTF
NA	TRBV27	TRBD2	TRBJ2-7	TGTGCCAGCAGTTTAGCCAGCGGGAGGGCCGGGAACGAGCAGTACTTC	CASSLASGRAGNEQYF
NA	TRBV4-3	TRBD1	TRBJ2-2	TGCGCCAGCAGCCAAAACAGGGGGAACACCGGGGAGCTGTTTTTT	CASSQNRGNTGELFF
NA	TRBV19	NA	TRBJ2-1	TGTGCCAGTAGTATACCCGGGAGCTCCTACAATGAGCAGTTCTTC	CASSIPGSSYNEQFF
once	TRBV4-2	TRBD2	TRBJ2-1	TGTGCCAGCAGCTGGGAGGGCGCCTACAATGAGCAGTTCTTC	CASSWEGAYNEQFF
NA	TRBV2	TRBD1	TRBJ2-7	TGTGCCAGCAGGGACAGGGGGGGGTCCGAGCAGTACTTC	CASRDRGGSEQYF